The 17 T cell receptor beta chains listed next were all sequenced from one sample in a study of T cell repertoires in cytomegalovirus infection. Via MiXCR, TCRdb re-called the reads, giving one row per CDR3 protein. Here the sample spans around 630,000 distinct CDR3 sequences, roughly a quarter being singletons. The specimen was CD8+ T cells from PBMCs. The source is a human donor in good health (CMV status not recorded). Some clones in this sample may be carry-over from other donors' samples.

Many counts were recorded for this clonotype. V is TRBV6-2 or TRBV6-3 and J is TRBJ2-1, with 8 nucleotides matching TRBD1. Germline-derived CDR1 and CDR2 are MNHEY and SVGEGT. Trimming removed 6 bases from V and 5 bases from J; junction bases left unmatched: 6. This CDR3 comprises 14 residues. CDR3 DNA sequence: TGTGCCAGCAGACCAGGGGACAGGCACAATGAGCAGTTCTTC. This codes for CASRPGDRHNEQFF.

The chain is built from TRBV6-5 and TRBJ2-2, with D uncertain. Looked up from germline, CDR1 is MNHEY and CDR2 is SVGAGI. V gave up 2 bases and J gave up 0 bases, with 7 bases separating them. CDR3 length equals 15 residues. This CDR3 reads CASSYDGSNTGELFF. CDR3 coding DNA: TGTGCCAGCAGTTACGACGGGTCGAACACCGGGGAGCTGTTTTTT.

This clonotype occurred a few times. V is TRBV10-3 and J is TRBJ2-1; no reliable D call. Germline V gene sequence: CDR1 ENHRY, CDR2 SYGVKD. The germline V and J ends were trimmed by 6 bases and 7 bases, with 10 bases remaining between them. This CDR3 comprises 12 residues. The CDR3 nucleotides are TGTGCCATCAGAATACGAAAGAATGAGCAGTTCTTC. Translation: CAIRIRKNEQFF.

There are many counts of this clonotype. The chain combines TRBV7-2 with TRBJ1-1, with 9 bases aligning to TRBD1. This CDR3 comprises 15 residues. The V segment lost 4 bases and the J segment 0 bases; nucleotides outside the gene matches: 3. Germline V gene data show CDR1 as SGHTA and CDR2 as FQGNSA. The CDR3 loop reads CASSWDRDMNTEAFF. The CDR3 DNA reads TGTGCCAGCAGCTGGGACAGGGACATGAACACTGAAGCTTTCTTT.

In its sample, this clonotype was seen a few times. Here the CDR3 reads CASSYGGDYADHEQYF. As DNA, the CDR3 is TGTGCCAGCAGTTACGGAGGGGACTATGCTGACCACGAGCAGTACTTC. The chain uses TRBV6-2 or TRBV6-3 and TRBJ2-7; 7 positions agree with TRBD2. The CDR3 extends over 16 amino acids. Trimming at V came to 2 bases and at J to 5 bases, leaving 12 bases not matched to a gene. Per germline, CDR1 MNHEY and CDR2 SVGEGT.

The chain carries TRBV29-1 and TRBJ2-7; 9 nucleotides line up with TRBD2. This CDR3 region has 16 residues. Trimming at V came to 0 bases and at J to 3 bases, leaving 9 bases not matched to a gene. Germline CDR1 SQVTM, CDR2 ANQGSEA. The CDR3 protein is CSVEDWDSGGHYEQYF. In nucleotides, the CDR3 is TGCAGCGTTGAAGATTGGGATAGCGGGGGCCACTACGAGCAGTACTTC.

This clonotype was seen more than once but under ten times. V is TRBV28 and J is TRBJ2-7; TRBD1 is a possible D gene (6 bases). Germline lookup yields CDR1 MDHEN and CDR2 SYDVKM. There are 14 residues in the CDR3. V lost 6 bases to trimming and J lost 2 bases, with 14 bases between them. The CDR3 loop reads CASRPDSVPYEQYV. For the CDR3, the DNA is TGTGCCAGCAGACCGGACAGCGTTCCCTACGAGCAGTACGTC.

This clonotype turned up a few times. The V gene is TRBV10-3, the J gene TRBJ2-6; 8 nucleotides agree with TRBD1. Losses at the gene ends were 6 bases for V and 3 bases for J; bases not matched to a gene: 19. CDR1 ENHRY and CDR2 SYGVKD come from the germline V gene. The CDR3 loop spans 20 amino acids. CDR3 sequence (DNA): TGTGCCATCAGCGGAGGTCGGATCGGACAGGGATTATTTGGGGCCAACGTCCTGACTTTC. Translation gives CAISGGRIGQGLFGANVLTF.

The chain employs TRBV6-2 or TRBV6-3 and TRBJ2-2; D unclear. V was clipped by 2 bases and J by 1 base, with 17 bases between them. Germline V gives CDR1 MNHEY, CDR2 SVGEGT. The CDR3 is 18 residues long. The CDR3 is CASSYTPVSSGNTGELFF. DNA for the CDR3: TGTGCCAGCAGTTACACTCCGGTATCATCCGGGAACACCGGGGAGCTGTTTTTT.

This clonotype has more than one count but fewer than ten. The V call is TRBV12-3 or TRBV12-4, the J call TRBJ1-1, with D maybe TRBD1 (6 bases). Trimming pared 7 bases from V and 3 bases from J, leaving 18 bases between. The length of the CDR3 is 15 residues. The CDR3 coding sequence is TGTGCCAGCACCAGCCCCGGGCAGGGGCACACTGAAGCTTTCTTT. As protein: CASTSPGQGHTEAFF.

Comments on this clonotype: A much larger clone differs from this one at a single base, so this may be a read error. This chain links TRBV7-9 with TRBJ1-2, with 8 bases aligning to TRBD1. This CDR3 has 15 amino acids. Germline loops: CDR1 SEHNR, CDR2 FQNEAQ (reference sequence). After removal of 7 bases from V and 1 base from J, the junction contained 8 bases not matched to a gene. The CDR3 region is CASNHRGGLNYGYTF. In DNA form, the CDR3 reads TGTGCCAGCAACCACAGGGGGGGACTTAACTATGGCTACACCTTC.

This chain links TRBV5-1 with TRBJ1-1; a possible D gene is TRBD1 (5 bases). V was shortened by 0 bases and J by 5 bases, with 20 bases between the two germline ends. This CDR3 is 17 amino acids long. Germline V gene lookup returns CDR1 SGHRS and CDR2 YFSETQ. CDR3 DNA sequence: TGCGCCAGCAGCTTGGGCCATACGAGGGGCGCGAAGACTGAAGCTTTCTTT. Amino acid sequence: CASSLGHTRGAKTEAFF.

The chain combines TRBV7-9 with TRBJ1-1; no clear D. CDR1 and CDR2 from the germline V gene are SEHNR and FQNEAQ (reference sequence). CDR3 length equals 12 residues. The ends were cut back, 5 bases at V and 10 bases at J, with 14 bases in the middle. The CDR3 here is CASSQTNMGAFF. The CDR3 DNA sequence: TGTGCCAGCAGCCAAACGAACATGGGAGCTTTCTTT. Full variable domain (remainder filled in from reference TRBV7-9 and TRBJ1-1): DTGVSQNPRHKITKRGQNVTFRCDPISEHNRLYWYRQTLGQGPEFLTYFQNEAQLEKSRLLSDRFSAERPKGSFSTLEIQRTEQGDSAMYLCASSQTNMGAFFGQGTRLTVV.

V gene TRBV28 combines with J gene TRBJ1-5; a weak D match, TRBD1 (6 bases). The CDR3 totals 16 residues. The V and J ends lost 6 bases and 0 bases respectively, with 15 bases between them. CDR1 and CDR2 from the germline V gene are MDHEN and SYDVKM. DNA for the CDR3: TGTGCCAGCAGGACAGGCGCCCTTTATAGCAATCAGCCCCAGCATTTT. Amino acid sequence: CASRTGALYSNQPQHF. The full variable domain, its missing parts supplied by reference TRBV28 and TRBJ1-5, is DVKVTQSSRYLVKRTGEKVFLECVQDMDHENMFWYRQDPGLGLRLIYFSYDVKMKEKGDIPEGYSVSREKKERFSLILESASTNQTSMYLCASRTGALYSNQPQHFGDGTRLSIL.

For this clonotype: A much more abundant neighbour one base away suggests this may be a read error. The gene calls are TRBV6-5 and TRBJ1-5, with D hard to call. The CDR3 extends over 13 amino acids. Germline-derived CDR1 and CDR2 are MNHEY and SVGAGI. The CDR3 nucleotides are TGTACCAGCAGTTACTCGATCAATCAGCCCCAGCATTTT. It specifies CTSSYSINQPQHF.

At least ten counts were recorded for this clonotype. The rearrangement links TRBV27 to TRBJ2-1; D assignment may be TRBD1 or TRBD2 (5 bases each). Germline V gene sequence: CDR1 MNHEY, CDR2 SMNVEV (reference sequence). V dropped 2 bases and J dropped 6 bases, with 11 bases sitting between them. CDR3 size: 14 residues. The CDR3 DNA follows: TGTGCCAGCAGTTTAACTAGGCAGGGCAATGAGCAGTTCTTC. Protein product: CASSLTRQGNEQFF.

To note about this clonotype: One junction end does not reproduce the germline sequence, and a read error may be involved. V is TRBV12-5 and J is TRBJ1-1; TRBD1 might be the D (5 bases). The length of the CDR3 is 17 residues. CDR1 is LGHNT and CDR2 is FRNRAP in the germline V gene. CDR3 nucleotide sequence: TGTGTTAGTGGTTTGGTATTGGGCAGGGCGGGGATAATTGAAGCTTTCTTT. It encodes CVSGLVLGRAGIIEAFF.